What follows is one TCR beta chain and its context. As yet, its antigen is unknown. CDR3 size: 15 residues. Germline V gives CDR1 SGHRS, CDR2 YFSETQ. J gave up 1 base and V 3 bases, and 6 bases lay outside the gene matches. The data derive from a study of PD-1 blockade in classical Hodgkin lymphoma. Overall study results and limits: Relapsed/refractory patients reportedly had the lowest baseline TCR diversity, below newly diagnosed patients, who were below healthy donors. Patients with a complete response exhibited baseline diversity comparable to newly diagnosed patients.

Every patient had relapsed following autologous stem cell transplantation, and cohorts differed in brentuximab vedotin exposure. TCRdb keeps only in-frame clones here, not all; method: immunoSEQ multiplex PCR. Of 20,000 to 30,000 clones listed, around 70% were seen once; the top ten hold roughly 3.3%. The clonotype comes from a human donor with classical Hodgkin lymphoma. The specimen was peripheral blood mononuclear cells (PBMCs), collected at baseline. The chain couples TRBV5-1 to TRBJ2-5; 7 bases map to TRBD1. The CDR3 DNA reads TGCGCCAGCAGCTCGGTCGGGACAGTCCAAGAGACCCAGTACTTC. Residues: CASSSVGTVQETQYF.